The 7 T cell receptor beta chains given below trace back to one sample, sequenced in a study of neurological immune-mediated disorders (dated by TCRdb to the late 2010s). To prepare the library, 5' RACE was applied. The sample was run on an Illumina HiSeq 2500. TCRdb reworked the public reads: Q25 trimming with fastp, MiXCR clone assembly, productive beta chains retained. Each entry merges the rows of one CDR3 protein and shows their most common DNA and genes. For this sample the table gives about 69,000 distinct CDR3 sequences, of which around 3.9% were detected only once. The ten most abundant clones make up approximately 1.2% of the sample. Sequenced: PBMCs. The receptors were gathered from a young man with multiple sclerosis.

This clonotype appeared many times. The rearrangement uses TRBV5-6 and TRBJ1-4; D unclear. V gave up 4 bases and J gave up 2 bases, with 12 bases separating them. This CDR3 region has 15 residues. Germline V gene data show CDR1 as SGHDT and CDR2 as YYEEEE. CDR3 protein: CASSLDQGTNEKLFF. The CDR3 nucleotides read TGTGCCAGCAGCCTGGACCAAGGCACTAATGAAAAACTGTTTTTT.

This clonotype was counted ten times or more. This clone may be a read error of a much larger clone one base away. The J gene is TRBJ1-3, the V gene TRBV5-1, with 7 nucleotides matching TRBD1. Looked up from germline, CDR1 is SGHRS and CDR2 is YFSETQ. The CDR3 has 17 amino acids. The junction had 12 bases not matched to a gene; V was cut back by 5 bases and J by 1 base. The CDR3 DNA is TGCGCCAGCAGTACGACAGGGTCTCTGGAATCTGGAAACACCATATATTTT. Translated, it gives CASSTTGSLESGNTIYF. Filled out from reference TRBV5-1 and TRBJ1-3, the complete variable domain reads KAGVTQTPRYLIKTRGQQVTLSCSPISGHRSVSWYQQTPGQGLQFLFEYFSETQRNKGNFPGRFSGRQFSNSRSEMNVSTLELGDSALYLCASSTTGSLESGNTIYFGEGSWLTVV.

This clonotype was counted ten times or more. The rearrangement joins TRBV5-1 to TRBJ2-3; tentatively, D is TRBD1 (6 bases). CDR3 size: 17 residues. The germline CDR1 and CDR2 sequences are SGHRS and YFSETQ. Trimming pared 0 bases from V and 2 bases from J, leaving 16 bases between. CDR3 nucleotides: TGCGCCAGCAGCTTGGTGGGGGAGACAGGCCACACAGATACGCAGTATTTT. Amino acid sequence: CASSLVGETGHTDTQYF.

This clonotype was observed at least ten times. V gene TRBV15 combines with J gene TRBJ2-5; no definite D call. The CDR3 totals 14 residues. Trimming shortened V by 1 base and J by 5 bases, and 11 bases separated the two germline ends. CDR1 LNHNV and CDR2 YYDKDF come from the germline V gene (reference sequence). The CDR3 here is CATSRGSGPETQYF. In DNA, the CDR3 is TGTGCCACCAGCAGAGGTTCCGGTCCGGAGACCCAGTACTTC.

This clonotype was observed at least ten times. The rearrangement uses TRBV21-1 and TRBJ2-1; the D call TRBD1 from the table was never checked on the DNA. TRBV21-1 represents a pseudogene. This CDR3 comprises 15 residues. CDR3 sequence reads: CASSIGGGLNNEQFF. The CDR3, as DNA: TGTGCCAGCAGCATCGGGGGGGGGCTGAACAATGAGCAGTTCTTC.

At least ten counts were recorded for this clonotype. The chain combines TRBV20-1 with TRBJ1-5; 7 bases are a match to TRBD1. This CDR3 is 15 amino acids long. The J segment lost 2 bases and the V segment lost 7 bases, leaving 11 bases of the junction unmatched. In germline, CDR1 is DFQATT, CDR2 SNEGSKA (reference sequence). The CDR3 nucleotides are TGCAGTGTAACGCAGGGGGTTCAGGGCAATCAGCCCCAGCATTTT. Encoded protein: CSVTQGVQGNQPQHF.

This clonotype was counted only a few times. One junction end disagrees with the germline gene, perhaps due to a read error. The chain couples TRBV5-1 to TRBJ1-3, with a possible D match to TRBD1 (5 bases). The germline CDR1 and CDR2 sequences are SGHRS and YFSETQ. This CDR3 comprises 15 residues. CDR3 protein: CASSWGRVGGKTIYF. The CDR3 bases are TGCGCCAGCAGCTGGGGACGAGTAGGAGGAAAAACCATATATTTT.